This entry features one T cell receptor beta chain sequence. These data are taken from a study of blood T cell repertoires in COVID-19. Study in general: In each case, the material was cDNA or gDNA derived from T cells, B-cell-depleted T cells, or PBMCs.

Trimming removed 3 bases from V and 6 bases from J, with 14 bases in between. The CDR3 sequence is 13 residues long. CDR1 and CDR2 (germline): DFQATT, SNEGSKA (reference sequence). The data were produced by immunoSEQ multiplex PCR, yet TCRdb's version contains in-frame clones alone and is incomplete. This sample has about 250,000 clones, with about 88% found just once. Sequencing was performed on PBMCs or T cells enriched from blood (not recorded which). The TCR originated in a woman aged 45-65 years who had recovered from COVID-19. The chain recombines TRBV20-1 with TRBJ1-1, with D unclear. The DNA for the CDR3 is TGCAGTGCTAGTCTACTTCCGAGGGCTGAAGCTTTCTTT. It codes for CSASLLPRAEAFF.